The following is a TCR beta chain sequence with its context. Trimming took off 3 bases at V and 0 bases at J, with 8 bases between the two ends. The CDR3 runs to 14 residues. Germline V CDR1 and CDR2: SGHDN, FVKESK. Patients sequenced had flow cytometry evidence of CD8+CD57+ cell expansion. These data originate in a study of CD8+CD57+ T cells in acquired aplastic anemia. Genomic DNA templated the TCR beta VDJ and CDR3 profiling. TCRdb fed the reads into MiXCR, producing one record per CDR3 protein. There are around 200,000 distinct CDR3 sequences in the sample; 63% occur only once, and about two fifths lies in the top ten.

The receptor was derived from a human donor with aplastic anemia. The chain joins TRBV14 to TRBJ1-1; D is undetermined. Sample: sorted CD4+, CD8+, or CD8+CD57+ T cells (not recorded which) from PBMCs. The DNA of the CDR3 is TGTGCCAGCAGCCAGTCGGCCATGAACACTGAAGCTTTCTTT. Translating gives CASSQSAMNTEAFF.